Sequencing of this TCR beta chain was carried out in a study of T cells after somatic rescue of genetic block (dated by TCRdb to 2018 to 2020). General notes on the study: What the study looked at was long-term robustness, specifically in a T-cell system that came about through somatic rescue of a genetic block in T-cell development.

CDR1 and CDR2 (MNHEY, SVGAGI) derive from the germline V gene. V sheds 2 bases and J sheds 0 bases, leaving 8 bases between their ends. Including the terminal cysteine and phenylalanine, the CDR3 comprises 16 residues. Left in the record is the CDR3 DNA by itself, 48 bases read in frame from the first base. Points on this clone: This receptor's antigen is unknown. No base quality values were provided; no much bigger clone lies one nucleotide off.

Libraries were prepared through the immunoSEQ multiplex PCR assay. TCRdb stores this immuneACCESS table with in-frame sequences only. Part of the clones is absent; in the studies checked, under half of the shortfall reflects unresolved V genes, and no reason is known for the rest. The sample table records 9,500 to 15,000 clones; 71% of these occur just once. The ten most abundant clones make up approximately 12% of the sample. Sequenced: peripheral blood mononuclear cells (PBMCs). The receptor chain draws on TRBV6-5 and TRBJ1-6; no D gene is confidently identified. The clonotype originates from a boy aged 5-17 years. The DNA is as follows: TGTGCCAGCAGTTACAATGAGATCTCCTATAATTCACCCCTCCACTTT. It codes for CASSYNEISYNSPLHF.